This TCR beta chain was sequenced in a study of post-analysis software for immune sequencing data. Broader study findings: Multiple sclerosis patients had significantly lower normalized Chao1 diversity than controls. Controls had lower frequencies than patients of 4 or 5 TRBV segments, which included TRBV5-6, TRBV5-1 and TRBV20-1.

Unmatched junction bases numbered 14, after V lost 1 base and J lost 9 bases. The CDR3 consists of 16 residues. CDR1 is DFQATT, CDR2 SNEGSKA, per germline (reference sequence). Incorporated into the TCR beta cDNA libraries were unique molecular identifiers, which served to reduce PCR and sequencing biases. Approximately 0.5 million cDNA molecules were recovered from an input of about 0.9 to 11 million T cells. TCRdb passed the PCR reads through MiXCR, listing each CDR3 protein once. The sample holds approximately 250,000 distinct CDR3 sequences, 30% to 45% seen once. Worth noting for this clonotype: Its antigen remains unidentified. This may be a read error: a much more frequent sequence differs by one nucleotide.

This receptor was obtained from a girl between 5 and 17 years old with multiple sclerosis. Sequencing was carried out using blood. The V and J genes are TRBV20-1 and TRBJ2-1; TRBD2 matches at 8 bases. DNA for the CDR3: TGCAGTGCTAGAGCTAGAGCCCGGGAGGGAGGGAGTGAGCAGTTCTTC. This codes for CSARARAREGGSEQFF.